Reported below is one TCR beta chain. Original analysis: Amplification of reference gene primers provided the estimated nucleated cell counts. This table comes from immunoSEQ multiplex PCR, and its TCRdb copy is limited to in-frame clones, with some not included. Clone size and V and J calls were adopted from that table, with D and trimming inferred from the DNA. The sample yields roughly 250,000 clones, 84% seen once. This specimen comes from a study of blood T cell repertoires in COVID-19. CDR3 length equals 15 residues. V lost 2 bases and J lost 2, with 12 bases in between. This chain joins TRBV6-7 and TRBJ1-1, with D perhaps matching TRBD1 (6 bases). TRBV6-7 is designated an ORF whose function remains uncertain. This receptor was taken from a man in his fifties with acute or convalescent COVID-19. Source material: peripheral blood. The CDR3 nucleotides read TGTGCCAGCAGTTACCTGGGACATGCAAACACTGAAGCTTTCTTT. Translating gives CASSYLGHANTEAFF.